This T cell receptor beta chain was recorded in a study of T cell repertoires in aging, cancer and after chemotherapy. Amplification of TCR beta used genomic DNA extracted from peripheral blood. The CDR3 is made up of 17 amino acids. Germline V gives CDR1 DFQATT, CDR2 SNEGSKA (reference sequence). Comment on this clonotype: At one of its ends the junction is not consistent with the germline gene, which may arise from a read error.

Rearranged V-D-J TRB sequences were amplified with a mixed TRB-A/B primer pool. TCRdb independently ran MiXCR on the multiplex PCR reads; one entry per CDR3 protein. The data contain some 8,900 distinct CDR3 sequences, approximately 33% of them singletons. The chain recombines TRBV20-1 with TRBJ2-6; tentative D call: TRBD2 (7 bases). The sequencing input was blood. This receptor was identified in a human donor in good health. CDR3 region: CSARDALGGAGANVLTF. For the CDR3, the DNA is TGCAGTGCTAGAGATGCCCTAGGGGGGGCTGGAGCCAACGTCCTGACTTTC.